The T cell receptor beta chain described here comes from a study of blood T cell repertoires in COVID-19. Study overall: Sites in the United States, Italy and Spain provided acute and convalescent COVID-19 samples.

Participants were aged roughly 18 to 90 years from 20 to 30 US areas. Participant-reported clinical history was the basis for cohort assignment. In the authors' workflow: It was from reference gene primer amplification that nucleated cell counts were estimated. Libraries were prepared by immunoSEQ multiplex PCR; TCRdb keeps only in-frame clonotypes and omits some of them. V and J calls and clone size are as listed in that table; D and trimming were resolved from the DNA. The sample carries about 220,000 clones, roughly 80% recorded once. V was trimmed by 3 bases and J by 0 bases, leaving 5 bases between them. Germline-derived CDR1 and CDR2 are MNHNS and SASEGT. CDR3 length: 13 amino acids. The table lists this clone with a count of one.

The genes are TRBV6-1 and TRBJ2-5; D perhaps matches TRBD2 (5 bases). The TCR sequence derives from a woman in her thirties or forties with acute COVID-19. Specimen: PBMCs or T cells enriched from blood (not recorded which). The CDR3 loop reads CASSEGDQETQYF. The CDR3, as DNA: TGTGCCAGCAGTGAGGGAGACCAAGAGACCCAGTACTTC.